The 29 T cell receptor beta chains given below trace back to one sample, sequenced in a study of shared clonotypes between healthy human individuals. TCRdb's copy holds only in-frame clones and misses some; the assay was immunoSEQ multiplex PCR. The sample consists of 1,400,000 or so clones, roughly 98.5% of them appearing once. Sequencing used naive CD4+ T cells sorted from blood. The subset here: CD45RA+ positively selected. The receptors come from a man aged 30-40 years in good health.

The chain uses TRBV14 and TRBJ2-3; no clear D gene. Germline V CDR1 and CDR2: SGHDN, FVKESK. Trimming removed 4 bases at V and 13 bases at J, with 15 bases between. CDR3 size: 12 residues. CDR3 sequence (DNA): TGTGCCAGCAGCCGTAAGCGTTCGTCTGAGTATTTT. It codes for CASSRKRSSEYF.

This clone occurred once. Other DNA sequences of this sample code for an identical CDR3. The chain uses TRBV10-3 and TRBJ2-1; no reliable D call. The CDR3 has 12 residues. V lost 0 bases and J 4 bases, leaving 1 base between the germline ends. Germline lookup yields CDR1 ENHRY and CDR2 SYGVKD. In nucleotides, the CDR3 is TGTGCCATCAGTGAGTCATACAATGAGCAGTTCTTC. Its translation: CAISESYNEQFF.

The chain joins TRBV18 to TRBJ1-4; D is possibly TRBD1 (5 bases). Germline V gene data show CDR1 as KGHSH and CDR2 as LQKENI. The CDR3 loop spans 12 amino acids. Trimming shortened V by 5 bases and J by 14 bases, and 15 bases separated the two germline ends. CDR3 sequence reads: CASSDSVGTLFF. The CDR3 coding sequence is TGTGCCAGCTCAGATTCCGTCGGGACTCTGTTTTTT. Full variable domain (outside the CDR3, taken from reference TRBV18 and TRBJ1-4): NAGVMQNPRHLVRRRGQEARLRCSPMKGHSHVYWYRQLPEEGLKFMVYLQKENIIDESGMPKERFSAEFPKEGPSILRIQQVVRGDSAAYFCASSDSVGTLFFGSGTQLSVL.

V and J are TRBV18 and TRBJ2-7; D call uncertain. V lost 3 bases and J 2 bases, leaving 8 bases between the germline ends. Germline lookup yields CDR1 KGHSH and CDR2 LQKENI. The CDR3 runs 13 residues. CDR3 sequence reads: CASSPKSAYEQYF. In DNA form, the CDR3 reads TGTGCCAGCTCACCGAAGTCCGCCTACGAGCAGTACTTC.

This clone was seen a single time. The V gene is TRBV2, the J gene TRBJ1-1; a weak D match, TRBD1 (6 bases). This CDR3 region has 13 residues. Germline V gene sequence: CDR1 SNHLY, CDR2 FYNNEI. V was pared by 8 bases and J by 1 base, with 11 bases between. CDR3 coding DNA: TGTGCCAGCGCTCCCAGGGGGAACACTGAAGCTTTCTTT. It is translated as CASAPRGNTEAFF.

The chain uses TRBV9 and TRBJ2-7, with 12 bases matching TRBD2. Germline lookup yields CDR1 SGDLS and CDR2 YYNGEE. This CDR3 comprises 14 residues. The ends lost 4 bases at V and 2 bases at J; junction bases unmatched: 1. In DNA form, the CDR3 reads TGTGCCAGCAGCCTAGCGGGAGGGGCCTACGAGCAGTACTTC. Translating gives CASSLAGGAYEQYF.

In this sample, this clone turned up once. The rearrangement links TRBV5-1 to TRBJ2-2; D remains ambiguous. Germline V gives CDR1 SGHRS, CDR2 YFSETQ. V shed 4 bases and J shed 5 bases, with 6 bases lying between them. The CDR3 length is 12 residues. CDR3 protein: CASSNATGELFF. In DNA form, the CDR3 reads TGCGCCAGCAGCAACGCTACCGGGGAGCTGTTTTTT.

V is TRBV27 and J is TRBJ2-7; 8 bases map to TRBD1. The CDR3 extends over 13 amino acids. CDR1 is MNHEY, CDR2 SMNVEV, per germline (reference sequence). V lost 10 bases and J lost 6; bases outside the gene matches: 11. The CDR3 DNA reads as TGTGCCACACGGAGCCAGGGGGCAGGCGAGCAGTACTTC. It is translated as CATRSQGAGEQYF.

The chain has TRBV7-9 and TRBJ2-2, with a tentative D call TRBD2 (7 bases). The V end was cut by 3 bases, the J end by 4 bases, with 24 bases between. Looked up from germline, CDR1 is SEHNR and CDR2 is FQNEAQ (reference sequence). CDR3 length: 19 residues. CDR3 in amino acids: CASSLVGGRRGWSTGELFF. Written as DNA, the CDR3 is TGTGCCAGCAGCTTGGTCGGGGGGCGGAGAGGTTGGAGCACCGGGGAGCTGTTTTTT.

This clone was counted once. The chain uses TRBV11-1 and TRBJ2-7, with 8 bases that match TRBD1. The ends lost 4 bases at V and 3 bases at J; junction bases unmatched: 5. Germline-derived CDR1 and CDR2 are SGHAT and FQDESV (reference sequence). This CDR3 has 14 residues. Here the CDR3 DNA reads TGTGCCAGCAGCTGGAGGACAGGGCTCTACGAGCAGTACTTC. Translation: CASSWRTGLYEQYF.

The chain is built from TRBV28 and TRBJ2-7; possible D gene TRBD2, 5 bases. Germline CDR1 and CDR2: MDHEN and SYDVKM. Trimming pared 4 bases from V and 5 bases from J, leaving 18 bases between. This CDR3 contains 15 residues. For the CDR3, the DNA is TGTGCCAGCAGTTCCCCCGACTACCCCTTCCACGAGCAGTACTTC. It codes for CASSSPDYPFHEQYF.

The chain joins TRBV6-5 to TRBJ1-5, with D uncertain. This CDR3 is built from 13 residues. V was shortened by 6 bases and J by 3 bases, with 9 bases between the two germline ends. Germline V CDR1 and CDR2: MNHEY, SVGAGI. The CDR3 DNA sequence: TGTGCCAGCAGCCGTACTTCCAATCAGCCCCAGCATTTT. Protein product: CASSRTSNQPQHF.

In DNA, the CDR3 is TGTGCCAGCAGACAGGGGGCTGGGGTTTACTATGGCTACACCTTC. Translated: CASRQGAGVYYGYTF. The chain recombines TRBV6-6 with TRBJ1-2; TRBD1 aligns across 9 bases. CDR1 and CDR2 (germline): MNHNY, SVGAGI (reference sequence). There are 15 residues in the CDR3. The J segment lost 3 bases and the V segment lost 6 bases, leaving 8 bases of the junction unmatched.

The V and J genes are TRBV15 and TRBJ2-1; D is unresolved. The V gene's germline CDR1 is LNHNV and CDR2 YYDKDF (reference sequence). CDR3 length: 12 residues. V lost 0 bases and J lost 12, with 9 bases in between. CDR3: CATSRDRLGQFF. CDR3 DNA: TGTGCCACCAGCAGAGATCGTCTAGGGCAGTTCTTC. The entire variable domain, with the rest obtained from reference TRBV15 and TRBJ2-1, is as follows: DAMVIQNPRYQVTQFGKPVTLSCSQTLNHNVMYWYQQKSSQAPKLLFHYYDKDFNNEADTPDNFQSRRPNTSFCFLDIRSPGLGDTAMYLCATSRDRLGQFFGPGTRLTVL.

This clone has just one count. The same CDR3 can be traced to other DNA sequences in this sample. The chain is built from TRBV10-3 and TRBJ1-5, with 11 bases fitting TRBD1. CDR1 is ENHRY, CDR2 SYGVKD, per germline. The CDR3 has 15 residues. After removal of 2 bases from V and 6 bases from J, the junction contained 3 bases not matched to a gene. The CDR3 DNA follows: TGTGCCATCAGTGAGGGACAGGGGGCCGGTCAGCCCCAGCATTTT. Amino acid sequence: CAISEGQGAGQPQHF.

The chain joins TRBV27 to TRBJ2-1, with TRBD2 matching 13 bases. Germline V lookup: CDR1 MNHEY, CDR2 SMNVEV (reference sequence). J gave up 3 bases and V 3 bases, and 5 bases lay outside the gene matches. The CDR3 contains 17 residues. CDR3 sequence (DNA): TGTGCCAGCAGTTTCCTCGGACTAGCGGGAGACTACAATGAGCAGTTCTTC. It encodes CASSFLGLAGDYNEQFF.

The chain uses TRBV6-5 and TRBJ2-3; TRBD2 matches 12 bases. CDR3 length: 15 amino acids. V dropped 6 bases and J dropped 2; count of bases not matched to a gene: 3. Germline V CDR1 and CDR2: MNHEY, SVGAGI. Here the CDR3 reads CASSGTSGPTDTQYF. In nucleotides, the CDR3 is TGTGCCAGCAGCGGGACTAGCGGGCCCACAGATACGCAGTATTTT.

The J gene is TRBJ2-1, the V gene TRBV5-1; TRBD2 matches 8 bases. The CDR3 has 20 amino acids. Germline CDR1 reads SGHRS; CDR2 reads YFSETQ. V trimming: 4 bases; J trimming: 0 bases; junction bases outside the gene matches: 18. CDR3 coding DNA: TGCGCCAGCAGCGTTAATGACCTTTTTTTCGGGACTAGCTCCTACAATGAGCAGTTCTTC. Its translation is CASSVNDLFFGTSSYNEQFF.

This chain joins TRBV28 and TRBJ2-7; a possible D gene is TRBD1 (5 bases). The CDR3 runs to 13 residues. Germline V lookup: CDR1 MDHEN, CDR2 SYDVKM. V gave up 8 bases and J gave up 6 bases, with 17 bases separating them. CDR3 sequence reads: CASLGPWAPEQYF. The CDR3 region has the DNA TGTGCCAGCCTGGGGCCTTGGGCCCCCGAGCAGTACTTC.

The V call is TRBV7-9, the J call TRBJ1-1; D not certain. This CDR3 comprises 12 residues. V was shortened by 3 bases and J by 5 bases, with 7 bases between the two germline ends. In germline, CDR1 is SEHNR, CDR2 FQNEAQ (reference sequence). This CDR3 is CASSLDFTEAFF. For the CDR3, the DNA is TGTGCCAGCAGCTTGGATTTTACTGAAGCTTTCTTT.

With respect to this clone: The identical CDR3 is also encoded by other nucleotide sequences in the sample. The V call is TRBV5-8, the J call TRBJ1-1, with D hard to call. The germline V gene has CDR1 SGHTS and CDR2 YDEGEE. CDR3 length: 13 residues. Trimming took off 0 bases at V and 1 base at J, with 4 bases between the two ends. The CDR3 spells CASSLGGNTEAFF. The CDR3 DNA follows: TGTGCCAGCAGCTTGGGAGGGAACACTGAAGCTTTCTTT.

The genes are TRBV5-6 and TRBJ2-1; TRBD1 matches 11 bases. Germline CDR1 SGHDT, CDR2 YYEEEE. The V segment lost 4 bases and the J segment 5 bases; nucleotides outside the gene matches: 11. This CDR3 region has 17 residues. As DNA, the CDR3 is TGTGCCAGCAGCCCACCCGGGACAGGGGGTCGTCACAATGAGCAGTTCTTC. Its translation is CASSPPGTGGRHNEQFF.

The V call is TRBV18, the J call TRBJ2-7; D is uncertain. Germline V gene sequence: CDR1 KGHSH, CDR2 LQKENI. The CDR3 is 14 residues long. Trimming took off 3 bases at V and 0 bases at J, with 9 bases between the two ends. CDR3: CASSPETTSYEQYF. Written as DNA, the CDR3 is TGTGCCAGCTCACCCGAGACAACCTCCTACGAGCAGTACTTC.

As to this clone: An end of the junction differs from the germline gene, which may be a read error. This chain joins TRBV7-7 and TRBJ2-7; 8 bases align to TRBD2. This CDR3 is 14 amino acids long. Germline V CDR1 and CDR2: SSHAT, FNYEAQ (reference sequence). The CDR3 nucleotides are TGTGCTAGCAGCCCGACAGCGGGAGTGCACGAGCAGTACTTC. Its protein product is CASSPTAGVHEQYF. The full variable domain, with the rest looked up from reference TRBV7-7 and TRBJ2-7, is GAGVSQSPRYKVTKRGQDVTLRCDPISSHATLYWYQQALGQGPEFLTYFNYEAQPDKSGLPSDRFSAERPEGSISTLTIQRTEQRDSAMYRCASSPTAGVHEQYFGPGTRLTVT.

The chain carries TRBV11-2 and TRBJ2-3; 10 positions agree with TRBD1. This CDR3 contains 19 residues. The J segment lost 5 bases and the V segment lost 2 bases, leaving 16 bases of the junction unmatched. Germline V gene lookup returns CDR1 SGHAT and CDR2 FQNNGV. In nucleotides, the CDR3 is TGTGCCAGCAGCTTACTAAACCCCGGGACAGGGGCGCGCGGAGATACGCAGTATTTT. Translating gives CASSLLNPGTGARGDTQYF.

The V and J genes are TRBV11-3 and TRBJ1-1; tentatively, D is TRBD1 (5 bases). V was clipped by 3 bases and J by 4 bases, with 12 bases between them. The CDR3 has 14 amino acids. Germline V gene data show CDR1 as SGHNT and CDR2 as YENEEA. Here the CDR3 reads CASSLKGPGTEAFF. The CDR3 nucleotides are TGTGCCAGCAGCTTGAAGGGGCCGGGCACTGAAGCTTTCTTT. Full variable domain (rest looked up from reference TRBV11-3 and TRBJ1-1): EAGVVQSPRYKIIEKKQPVAFWCNPISGHNTLYWYLQNLGQGPELLIRYENEEAVDDSQLPKDRFSAERLKGVDSTLKIQPAELGDSAVYLCASSLKGPGTEAFFGQGTRLTVV.

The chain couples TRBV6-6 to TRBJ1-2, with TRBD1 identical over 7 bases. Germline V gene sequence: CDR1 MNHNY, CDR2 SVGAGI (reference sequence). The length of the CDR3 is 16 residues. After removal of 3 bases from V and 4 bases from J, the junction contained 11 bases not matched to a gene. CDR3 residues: CASSYSQGDPSYGYTF. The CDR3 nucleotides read TGTGCCAGCAGTTATTCCCAGGGGGACCCTAGCTATGGCTACACCTTC.

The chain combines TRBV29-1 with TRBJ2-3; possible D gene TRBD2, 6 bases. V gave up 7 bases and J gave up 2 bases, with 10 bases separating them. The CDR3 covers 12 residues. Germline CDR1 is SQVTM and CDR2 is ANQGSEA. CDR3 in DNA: TGCAGCGCGCGGGGAATCACAGATACGCAGTATTTT. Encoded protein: CSARGITDTQYF.

The CDR3 protein is CASSISRAGTGELFF. CDR3 nucleotide sequence: TGTGCCAGTAGTATAAGCAGGGCTGGGACCGGGGAGCTGTTTTTT. V is TRBV19 and J is TRBJ2-2; the D gene is possibly TRBD1 (5 bases). CDR1 LNHDA and CDR2 SQIVND come from the germline V gene (reference sequence). V was cut by 2 bases and J by 5 bases, with 12 bases left in between. The CDR3 totals 15 residues.